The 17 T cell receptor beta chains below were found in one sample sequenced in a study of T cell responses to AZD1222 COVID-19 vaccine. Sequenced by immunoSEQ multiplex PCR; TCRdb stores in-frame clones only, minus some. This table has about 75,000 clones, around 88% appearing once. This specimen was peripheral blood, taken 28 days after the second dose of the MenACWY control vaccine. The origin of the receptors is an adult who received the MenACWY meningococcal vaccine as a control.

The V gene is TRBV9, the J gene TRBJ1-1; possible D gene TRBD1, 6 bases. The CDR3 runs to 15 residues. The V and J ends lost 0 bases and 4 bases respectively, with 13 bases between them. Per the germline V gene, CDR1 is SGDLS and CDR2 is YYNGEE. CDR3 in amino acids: CASSVEGGIFTEAFF. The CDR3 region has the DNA TGTGCCAGCAGCGTAGAAGGGGGAATTTTCACTGAAGCTTTCTTT.

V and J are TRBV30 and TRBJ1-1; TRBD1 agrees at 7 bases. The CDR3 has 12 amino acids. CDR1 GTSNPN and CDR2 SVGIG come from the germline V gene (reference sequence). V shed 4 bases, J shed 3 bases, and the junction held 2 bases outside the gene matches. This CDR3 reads CAWIQGYTEAFF. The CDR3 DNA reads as TGTGCCTGGATACAGGGGTACACTGAAGCTTTCTTT.

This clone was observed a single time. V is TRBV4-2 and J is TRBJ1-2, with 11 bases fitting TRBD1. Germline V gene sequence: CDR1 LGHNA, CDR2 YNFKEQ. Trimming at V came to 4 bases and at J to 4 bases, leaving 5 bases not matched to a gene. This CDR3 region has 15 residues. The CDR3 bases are TGTGCCAGCAGCCGAGGGACAGGGGGATTCTATGGCTACACCTTC. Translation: CASSRGTGGFYGYTF.

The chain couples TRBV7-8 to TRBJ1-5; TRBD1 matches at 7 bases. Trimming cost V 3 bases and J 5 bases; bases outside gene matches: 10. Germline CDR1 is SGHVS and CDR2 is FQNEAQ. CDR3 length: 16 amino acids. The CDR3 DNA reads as TGTGCCAGCAGCTTGAAACAGGGGACCCGAGATCAGCCCCAGCATTTT. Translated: CASSLKQGTRDQPQHF.

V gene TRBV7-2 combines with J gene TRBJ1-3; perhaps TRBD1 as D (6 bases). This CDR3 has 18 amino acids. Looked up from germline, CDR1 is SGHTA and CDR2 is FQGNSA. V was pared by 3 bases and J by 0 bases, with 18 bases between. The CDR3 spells CASSFVPRPTGSGNTIYF. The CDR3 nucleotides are TGTGCCAGCAGCTTTGTTCCCCGACCGACAGGCTCTGGAAACACCATATATTTT.

CDR3 loop: CASSPGYQPQHF. The CDR3 DNA is TGTGCCAGTAGTCCGGGTTATCAGCCCCAGCATTTT. The chain combines TRBV19 with TRBJ1-5, with D hard to call. The CDR3 contains 12 residues. Germline V gene data show CDR1 as LNHDA and CDR2 as SQIVND (reference sequence). The V end lost 5 bases, the J end lost 5 bases, and 7 bases lay between the germline ends.

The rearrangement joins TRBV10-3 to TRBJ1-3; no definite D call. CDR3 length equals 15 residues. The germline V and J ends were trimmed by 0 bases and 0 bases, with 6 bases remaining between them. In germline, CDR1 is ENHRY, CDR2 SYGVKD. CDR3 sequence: CAISESASSGNTIYF. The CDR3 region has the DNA TGTGCCATCAGTGAGTCGGCCAGCTCTGGAAACACCATATATTTT.

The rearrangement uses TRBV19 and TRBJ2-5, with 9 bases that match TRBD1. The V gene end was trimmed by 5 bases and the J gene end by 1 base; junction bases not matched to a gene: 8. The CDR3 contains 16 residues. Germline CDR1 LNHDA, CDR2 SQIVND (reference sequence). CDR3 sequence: CASSERTGAPQETQYF. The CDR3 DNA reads TGTGCCAGTAGTGAACGGACAGGGGCACCCCAAGAGACCCAGTACTTC. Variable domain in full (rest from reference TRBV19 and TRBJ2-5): DGGITQSPKYLFRKEGQNVTLSCEQNLNHDAMYWYRQDPGQGLRLIYYSQIVNDFQKGDIAEGYSVSREKKESFPLTVTSAQKNPTAFYLCASSERTGAPQETQYFGPGTRLLVL.

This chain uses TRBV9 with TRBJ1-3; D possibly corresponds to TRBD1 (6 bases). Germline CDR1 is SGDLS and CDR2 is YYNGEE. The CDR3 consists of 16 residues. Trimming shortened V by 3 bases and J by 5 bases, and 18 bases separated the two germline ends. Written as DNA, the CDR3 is TGTGCCAGCAGCGCCCACCCCGCGGGGGGGCGAAACACCATATATTTT. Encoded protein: CASSAHPAGGRNTIYF.

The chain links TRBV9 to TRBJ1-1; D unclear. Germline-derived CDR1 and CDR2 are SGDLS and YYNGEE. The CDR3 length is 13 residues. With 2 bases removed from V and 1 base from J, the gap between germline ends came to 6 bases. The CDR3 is CASSVQKNTEAFF. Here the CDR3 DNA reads TGTGCCAGCAGCGTCCAAAAGAACACTGAAGCTTTCTTT.

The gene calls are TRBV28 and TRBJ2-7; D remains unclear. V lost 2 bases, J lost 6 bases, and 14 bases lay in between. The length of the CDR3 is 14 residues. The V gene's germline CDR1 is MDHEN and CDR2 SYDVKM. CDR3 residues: CASSLGQESGEQYF. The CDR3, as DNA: TGTGCCAGCAGTTTAGGGCAGGAGTCCGGCGAGCAGTACTTC. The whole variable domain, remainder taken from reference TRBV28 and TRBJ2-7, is DVKVTQSSRYLVKRTGEKVFLECVQDMDHENMFWYRQDPGLGLRLIYFSYDVKMKEKGDIPEGYSVSREKKERFSLILESASTNQTSMYLCASSLGQESGEQYFGPGTRLTVT.

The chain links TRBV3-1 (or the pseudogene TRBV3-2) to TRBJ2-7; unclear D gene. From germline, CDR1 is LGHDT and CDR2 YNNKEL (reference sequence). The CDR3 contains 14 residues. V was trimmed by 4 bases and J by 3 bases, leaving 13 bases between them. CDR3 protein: CASSRTGPYYEQYF. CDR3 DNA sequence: TGTGCCAGCAGCCGGACCGGGCCTTACTACGAGCAGTACTTC.

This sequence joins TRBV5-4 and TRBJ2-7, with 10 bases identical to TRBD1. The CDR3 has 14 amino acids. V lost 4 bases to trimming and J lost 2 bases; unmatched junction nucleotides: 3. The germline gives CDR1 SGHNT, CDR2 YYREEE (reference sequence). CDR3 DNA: TGTGCCAGCAGCCCTGGACAGGGGGCCTACGAGCAGTACTTC. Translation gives CASSPGQGAYEQYF. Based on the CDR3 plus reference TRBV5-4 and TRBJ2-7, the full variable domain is ETGVTQSPTHLIKTRGQQVTLRCSSQSGHNTVSWYQQALGQGPQFIFQYYREEENGRGNFPPRFSGLQFPNYSSELNVNALELDDSALYLCASSPGQGAYEQYFGPGTRLTVT.

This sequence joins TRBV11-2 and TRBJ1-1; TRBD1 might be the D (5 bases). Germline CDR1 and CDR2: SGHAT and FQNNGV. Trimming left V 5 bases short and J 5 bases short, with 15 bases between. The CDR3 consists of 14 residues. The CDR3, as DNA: TGTGCCAGCAGCCCCCAACGGGGGAGGACTGAAGCTTTCTTT. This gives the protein CASSPQRGRTEAFF.

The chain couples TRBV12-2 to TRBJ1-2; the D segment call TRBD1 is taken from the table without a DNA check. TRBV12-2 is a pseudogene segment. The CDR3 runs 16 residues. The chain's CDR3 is CASRLVDRGRDYGYTF. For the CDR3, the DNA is TGTGCAAGTCGCTTAGTGGACAGGGGGCGAGACTATGGCTACACCTTC.

CDR3 bases: TGTGCCAGCAGCTTAGAGGTAGCTAGCGGGGGGTACAATGAGCAGTTCTTC. Residues: CASSLEVASGGYNEQFF. The chain joins TRBV13 to TRBJ2-1, with 11 bases fitting TRBD2. Germline CDR1 reads PRHDT; CDR2 reads FYEKMQ (reference sequence). The trim removed 1 base at V and 4 bases at J, leaving 6 bases unmatched. This CDR3 has 17 amino acids.

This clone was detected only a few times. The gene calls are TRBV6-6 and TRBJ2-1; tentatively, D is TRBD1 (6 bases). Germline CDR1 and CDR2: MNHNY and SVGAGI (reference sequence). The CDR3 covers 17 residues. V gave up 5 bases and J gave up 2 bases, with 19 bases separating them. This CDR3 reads CASSPSLDSRTYNEQFF. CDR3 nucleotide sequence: TGTGCCAGCAGTCCCTCGCTGGACAGCAGAACCTACAATGAGCAGTTCTTC.